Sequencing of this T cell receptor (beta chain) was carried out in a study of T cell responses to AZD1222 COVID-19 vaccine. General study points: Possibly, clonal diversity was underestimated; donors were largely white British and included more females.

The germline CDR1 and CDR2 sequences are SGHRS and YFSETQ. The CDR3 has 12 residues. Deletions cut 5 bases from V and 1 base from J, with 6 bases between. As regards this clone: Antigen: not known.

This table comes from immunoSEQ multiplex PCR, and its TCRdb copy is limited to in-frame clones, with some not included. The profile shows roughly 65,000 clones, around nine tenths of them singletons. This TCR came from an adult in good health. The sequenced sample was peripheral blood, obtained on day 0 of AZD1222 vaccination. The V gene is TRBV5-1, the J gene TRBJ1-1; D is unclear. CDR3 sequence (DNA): TGCGCCAGCAGTAACGGGAACACTGAAGCTTTCTTT. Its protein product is CASSNGNTEAFF.